A selection of T cell receptor beta chains follows, all from one sample in a study of T cells in Graves' hyperthyroidism and ophthalmopathy. MiXCR was run by TCRdb on the multiplex PCR reads, yielding one entry per CDR3 protein. Counted here are hundreds of thousands of distinct CDR3 sequences, more than 15% occurring once; the ten biggest clones make up around 3.5%. Sequencing used blood. These receptors all stem from a woman in her forties with Graves' ophthalmopathy. Both conserved end residues are part of each CDR3. The D gene is left open where the match is weak. Where a row states a size, it is once, few, many or the class of an expanded clone; other rows omit it.

D	V	J	size	DNA	CDR3
NA	TRBV12-5	TRBJ2-1	few	TGTGCTAGTGGTTCCCGTCTAGATGAGCAGTTCTTC	CASGSRLDEQFF
NA	TRBV5-1	TRBJ2-1	few	TGCGCCAGCAGCTTGGCCCGGGGAACTAGCCGTAGAGGGGGGGAGCAGTTCTTC	CASSLARGTSRRGGEQFF
NA	TRBV28	TRBJ1-6	NA	TGTGCCAGCAGGGACAGCCGCAGCTCCTATAATTCACCCCTCCACTTT	CASRDSRSSYNSPLHF
NA	TRBV7-3	TRBJ2-5	NA	TGTGCCAGCAGCTTGGGCCCGGGGACGGAGACCCAGTACTTC	CASSLGPGTETQYF
TRBD1	TRBV20-1	TRBJ1-4	NA	TGCAGTGCTCGGACAGGGTACAATGAAAAACTGTTTTTT	CSARTGYNEKLFF
TRBD1	TRBV3-1	TRBJ1-2	many	TGTGCCAGCAGCCAAGGCGCCGGGGACAGTGGCTATGGCTACACCTTC	CASSQGAGDSGYGYTF
NA	TRBV11-2	TRBJ1-3	NA	TGTGCCAGCAGTTATTCGGACACCATATATTTT	CASSYSDTIYF
TRBD2	TRBV7-9	TRBJ2-3	few	TGTGCCAGCAGTGACCCGTCCGGGACTAGCGGGGGGGCAGATACGCAGTATTTT	CASSDPSGTSGGADTQYF
NA	TRBV12-3/TRBV12-4	TRBJ1-2	NA	TGTGCCAGCAGTTTAGCGGGTGGCTACACCTTC	CASSLAGGYTF
NA	TRBV6-4	TRBJ1-6	few	TGTGCCAGCAGTGACTCGCGACAGCCGAATTCACCCCTCCACTTT	CASSDSRQPNSPLHF
NA	TRBV27	TRBJ2-5	many	TGTGCCAGCAGGCCCGGGTCACAAGAGACCCAGTACTTC	CASRPGSQETQYF
NA	TRBV6-1	TRBJ2-3	once	TGTGCCAGCATCCCCATCGGGACTGACACAGATACGCAGTATTTT	CASIPIGTDTDTQYF
TRBD2	TRBV20-1	TRBJ2-5	few	TGCAGTGCTAGAGAGCGGGAGACTAAAGAGACCCAGTACTTC	CSARERETKETQYF
NA	TRBV5-1	TRBJ2-6	NA	TGCGCCAGCAGCGGAATACCTGCCGCCGGGGCCAACGTCCTGACTTTC	CASSGIPAAGANVLTF
TRBD1	TRBV28	TRBJ2-7	many	TGTGCCAGCAGTTTACTGGGGACAGGGGGTTACTACGAGCAGTACTTC	CASSLLGTGGYYEQYF
NA	TRBV13	TRBJ1-2	few	TGTGCCAGCAGCTCAATACGGTCACTCTATGGCTACACCTTC	CASSSIRSLYGYTF
NA	TRBV11-3	TRBJ2-1	NA	TGTGCCAGCATTACCACCCTCTGTAACAATGAGCAGTTCTTC	CASITTLCNNEQFF
NA	TRBV28	TRBJ2-1	many	TGTGCCAGCAGTTTACCAGAGGGGAGCTCCTACAATGAGCAGTTCTTC	CASSLPEGSSYNEQFF
NA	TRBV7-9	TRBJ2-5	many	TGTGCCAGCAGCACAGGGTCGCTGAGAGAGACCCAGTACTTC	CASSTGSLRETQYF
TRBD2	TRBV20-1	TRBJ2-7	few	TGCAGTGCTAGGTCTAGCGGGGGAGGTTACGAGCAGTACTTC	CSARSSGGGYEQYF
TRBD1	TRBV9	TRBJ2-1	NA	TGTGCCAGCAGCGTAGAAAGGGACAGCAACAATGAGCAGTTCTTC	CASSVERDSNNEQFF
NA	TRBV6-1	TRBJ2-7	NA	TGTGCCAGCAGTGAAGGGATGGGCTACGAGCAGTACTTC	CASSEGMGYEQYF
TRBD2	TRBV10-3	TRBJ2-1	few	TGTGCCATCAGCGAATTATGGGGACTAGCGGGGGGAAATGAGCAGTTCTTC	CAISELWGLAGGNEQFF
TRBD2	TRBV7-9	TRBJ2-3	many	TGTGCCAGCAGCCGCCCACTAGCGCAAAGCACAGATACGCAGTATTTT	CASSRPLAQSTDTQYF
TRBD2	TRBV4-2	TRBJ2-1	NA	TGTGCCAGCAGCCTCATTCCGGGGGCGGGGGGGCCCTACAATGAGCAGTTCTTC	CASSLIPGAGGPYNEQFF
NA	TRBV18	TRBJ2-3	NA	TGTGCCAGCTCACCACCGGACTGGATGAGTTCCACAGATACGCAGTATTTT	CASSPPDWMSSTDTQYF
TRBD1	TRBV29-1	TRBJ2-1	few	TGCAGCGTACCCAGACAGGGGGCCGACTACAATGAGCAGTTCTTC	CSVPRQGADYNEQFF
TRBD1	TRBV2	TRBJ1-1	many	TGTGCCAGCAGGGAGACAGGGCTGGCTGAAGCTTTCTTT	CASRETGLAEAFF
NA	TRBV6-1	TRBJ2-2	many	TGTGCCAGCCGGTTGGGGGGGGCTAACACCGGGGAGCTGTTTTTT	CASRLGGANTGELFF
NA	TRBV4-1	TRBJ1-1	once	TGCGCCAGCAGCCGGTTCGGGACTCCTCTGGGGGCGAACACTGAAGCTTTCTTT	CASSRFGTPLGANTEAFF
TRBD1	TRBV29-1	TRBJ2-7	many	TGCAGCGTACCCTCCCGGACAGGAGGAGAGCAGTACTTC	CSVPSRTGGEQYF
TRBD2	TRBV27	TRBJ2-5	many	TGTGCCAGCAGAAGTAGCGGGAGGGCCGGTAAAGAGACCCAGTACTTC	CASRSSGRAGKETQYF
TRBD2	TRBV2	TRBJ2-7	many	TGTGCCAGCAGGCGGGGACTAGCGACCTACGAGCAGTACTTC	CASRRGLATYEQYF
TRBD2	TRBV28	TRBJ2-7	many	TGTGCCAGCAGTTCCCCCGGTTTTAGCGGGATTTACGAGCAGTACTTC	CASSSPGFSGIYEQYF
TRBD1	TRBV5-5	TRBJ2-3	many	TGTGCCAGCAGCTTGGCAGGGGGTATCGGCACAGATACGCAGTATTTT	CASSLAGGIGTDTQYF
NA	TRBV12-3/TRBV12-4	TRBJ1-1	few	TGTGCCAGCAGGCGGGGGATGGCAGTTGAAGCTTTCTTT	CASRRGMAVEAFF
NA	TRBV5-5	TRBJ2-5	NA	TGTGCCGGCAGCTTGAGGGAGACCCAGTACTTC	CAGSLRETQYF
TRBD2	TRBV3-1	TRBJ2-1	few	TGTGCCAGCAGCCATGAGATTCGAGCGGGGGAGTACAATGAGCAGTTCTTC	CASSHEIRAGEYNEQFF
NA	TRBV6-1	TRBJ2-1	few	TGTGCCAGCAGTTCACCCCTTCAGGGCTACAATGAGCAGTTCTTC	CASSSPLQGYNEQFF
TRBD2	TRBV24-1	TRBJ2-1	many	TGTGCCACCAGTGTCGGGTTACTAGCGGGAGTCTCCAATGAGCAGTTCTTC	CATSVGLLAGVSNEQFF